The text below deals with one TCR beta chain. Its antigen is still unknown. V lost 0 bases and J lost 0, with 6 bases in between. This CDR3 has 15 residues. Germline values: CDR1 SGHKS, CDR2 YYEKEE (reference sequence). This sample is drawn from a study of cytomegalovirus exposure and HLA in healthy donors. The primer mix had 60 Vbeta and 13 Jbeta primers. The method was immunoSEQ multiplex PCR; TCRdb's version includes in-frame clones alone and lacks a portion of them. This table holds 150,000 to 200,000 clones, just over 75% found once. Points from the study as a whole: Usually a TCR sequence was rare, but some public TCRs were found in many donors. A classifier reportedly called cytomegalovirus status with high sensitivity and specificity. Segments of the TCR beta V type were, in most cases, productive about 87% or about 30% of the time in an earlier analysis. TCR beta sequences reportedly predicted most subjects' HLA-A and HLA-B alleles accurately.

The chain is built from TRBV5-5 and TRBJ2-2; tentative D call: TRBD1 (5 bases). The origin of this receptor is a woman aged 25-40 years in good health and CMV-seropositive. What was sequenced was PBMCs. The CDR3 DNA is TGTGCCAGCAGCTTGGACAGGACGAACACCGGGGAGCTGTTTTTT. Translated, it gives CASSLDRTNTGELFF.